Sequencing of this TCR beta chain was carried out in a study of T cells in Graves' hyperthyroidism and ophthalmopathy. Findings and caveats of the study: Median prediction lead before ophthalmopathy onset was six to eight months with the model.

Those with hyperthyroidism were 18 to 65 years old, newly diagnosed, and ill for under 2 months. Extraction of PBMCs used approximately 10 ml of fresh peripheral blood. The TCR beta CDR3 regions underwent amplification using RNA transcripts as the source. The study used the HTBI primer set for a first-round RT-PCR of the TCR CDR3. TCRdb reprocessed the multiplex PCR reads via MiXCR and lists one record per CDR3 protein. This table has fewer than 400,000 distinct CDR3 sequences, approximately 25% appearing once. Concerning this clonotype: Its antigen is still unknown.

Germline V gene sequence: CDR1 MNHNS, CDR2 SASEGT. V gave up 6 bases and J gave up 2 bases, with 12 bases separating them. The length of the CDR3 is 14 residues. V and J are TRBV6-1 and TRBJ2-3, with D possibly matching TRBD1 (5 bases). The source material was blood. The clonotype comes from a man in his forties or fifties with Graves' hyperthyroidism. The CDR3 here is CASSPRENTDTQYF. The CDR3 DNA reads TGTGCCAGCAGCCCCAGGGAAAACACAGATACGCAGTATTTT.